This T cell receptor beta chain was recorded in a study of shared clonotypes between healthy human individuals. Libraries were prepared by immunoSEQ multiplex PCR; TCRdb keeps only in-frame clonotypes and omits some of them. The table includes about a million clones, 70% to 85% detected once. This CDR3 has 13 amino acids. Germline assignment: CDR1 MNHEY and CDR2 SVGAGI. V shed 6 bases and J shed 3 bases, with 11 bases lying between them. This TCR came from a young man in good health. Some clones in this sample may be carry-over from other donors' samples. The sample comprised memory CD4+ T cells from PBMCs. Subset denoted: CD45RA-negative fraction. The chain combines TRBV6-5 with TRBJ1-1; a possible D gene is TRBD1 (5 bases). CDR3 bases: TGTGCCAGCAGAAGGGGAGTCCACACTGAAGCTTTCTTT. Protein: CASRRGVHTEAFF.